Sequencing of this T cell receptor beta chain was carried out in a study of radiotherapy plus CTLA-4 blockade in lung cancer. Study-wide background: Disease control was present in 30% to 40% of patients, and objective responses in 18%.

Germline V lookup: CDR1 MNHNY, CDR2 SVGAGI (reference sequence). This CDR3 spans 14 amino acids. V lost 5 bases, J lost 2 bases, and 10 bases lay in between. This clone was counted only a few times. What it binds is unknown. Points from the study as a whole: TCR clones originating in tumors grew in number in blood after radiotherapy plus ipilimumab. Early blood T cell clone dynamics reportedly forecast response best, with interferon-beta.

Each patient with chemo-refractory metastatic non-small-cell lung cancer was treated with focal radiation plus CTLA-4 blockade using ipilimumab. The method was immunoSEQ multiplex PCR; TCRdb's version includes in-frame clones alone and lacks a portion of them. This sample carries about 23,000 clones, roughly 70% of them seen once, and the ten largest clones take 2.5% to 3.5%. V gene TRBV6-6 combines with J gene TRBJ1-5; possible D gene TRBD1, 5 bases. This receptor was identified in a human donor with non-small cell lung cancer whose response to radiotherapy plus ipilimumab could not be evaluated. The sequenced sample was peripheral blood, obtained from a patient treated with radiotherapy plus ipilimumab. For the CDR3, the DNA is TGTGCCAGCAGTAAGGGGCAGGGCAATCAGCCCCAGCATTTT. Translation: CASSKGQGNQPQHF.